These 22 T cell receptor beta chains share one sample of origin, sequenced in a study of cytomegalovirus exposure and HLA in healthy donors. TCRdb's copy holds only in-frame clones and misses some; the assay was immunoSEQ multiplex PCR. The sample holds about 220,000 clones, approximately 87% seen once. Sequencing was carried out using PBMCs. The receptors were gathered from a man aged 18 to 29 in good health and CMV-seronegative.

This clone was recorded only once. V is TRBV27 and J is TRBJ1-2; D remains ambiguous. This CDR3 has 19 residues. The germline gives CDR1 MNHEY, CDR2 SMNVEV (reference sequence). Trimming took 1 base from V and 0 from J, leaving 21 bases between them. The DNA for the CDR3 is TGTGCCAGCAGTTTATATTCCACGCGGGGAATAAAAGCTAACTATGGCTACACCTTC. Its protein is CASSLYSTRGIKANYGYTF.

This clone was seen once. The genes are TRBV5-1 and TRBJ1-1; 8 nucleotides agree with TRBD1. V gave up 1 base and J gave up 7 bases; unmatched junction bases: 9. Germline-derived CDR1 and CDR2 are SGHRS and YFSETQ. There are 15 residues in the CDR3. The CDR3 sequence is CASSLRQGTNLEAFF. For the CDR3, the DNA is TGCGCCAGCAGCTTGAGACAGGGGACCAATCTTGAAGCTTTCTTT.

V usage is TRBV7-8 and J usage is TRBJ2-7; D is ambiguous. CDR3 length: 14 amino acids. Trimming took 1 base from V and 3 from J, leaving 10 bases between them. The germline CDR1 and CDR2 sequences are SGHVS and FQNEAQ. DNA for the CDR3: TGTGCCAGCAGCTTAGTTGAGGAGCACTACGAGCAGTACTTC. Translation gives CASSLVEEHYEQYF.

The chain has TRBV10-1 and TRBJ2-7; 9 bases fit TRBD1. Germline lookup yields CDR1 WNHNN and CDR2 SYGVQD (reference sequence). V lost 6 bases, J lost 8 bases, and 5 bases stayed unmatched. The CDR3 runs to 12 residues. The CDR3 DNA is TGCGCCAGCAGCGGAGACAGGGGGAAGCAGTACTTC. It encodes CASSGDRGKQYF.

V usage is TRBV19 and J usage is TRBJ1-5, with 11 bases that match TRBD1. The V segment lost 8 bases and the J segment 7 bases; nucleotides outside the gene matches: 4. The CDR3 consists of 13 residues. The V gene's germline CDR1 is LNHDA and CDR2 SQIVND (reference sequence). CDR3 in DNA: TGTGCCAGTCGGGACAGGGGGGAACAGCCCCAGCATTTT. Translated: CASRDRGEQPQHF.

This sequence joins TRBV7-8 and TRBJ2-7; 8 nucleotides line up with TRBD1. CDR1 and CDR2 from the germline V gene are SGHVS and FQNEAQ. The CDR3 runs 16 residues. J was trimmed by 3 bases and V by 1 base; bases with no gene match: 8. CDR3 region: CASSLGDRGPGYEQYF. The CDR3 nucleotides are TGTGCCAGCAGCTTAGGAGACAGGGGCCCTGGCTACGAGCAGTACTTC.

This chain uses TRBV28 with TRBJ1-2; TRBD1 might be the D (5 bases). V was cut by 6 bases and J by 2 bases, with 13 bases left in between. Germline CDR1 and CDR2: MDHEN and SYDVKM. The CDR3 loop spans 14 amino acids. The CDR3 sequence is CASRLGGGNYGYTF. Here the CDR3 DNA reads TGTGCCAGCAGATTAGGTGGGGGGAACTATGGCTACACCTTC.

J is TRBJ2-7 and V is TRBV9, with a weak D call TRBD1 (6 bases). The V end lost 0 bases, the J end lost 7 bases, and 11 bases lay between the germline ends. This CDR3 region has 13 residues. Germline CDR1 SGDLS, CDR2 YYNGEE. CDR3 DNA: TGTGCCAGCAGCGTAGAACAGGGAAGGGAGCAGTACTTC. Translation gives CASSVEQGREQYF.

V gene TRBV2 combines with J gene TRBJ1-3, with D perhaps TRBD1 (6 bases). Germline V lookup: CDR1 SNHLY, CDR2 FYNNEI. This CDR3 is built from 15 residues. The V end was cut by 2 bases, the J end by 0 bases, with 8 bases between. The CDR3 bases are TGTGCCAGCAGTGAATGGGGGCCCTCTGGAAACACCATATATTTT. Translation: CASSEWGPSGNTIYF.

This clone was seen only a few times. In DNA form, the CDR3 reads TGTGCCAGCAGCACGACTAGCGCGGGGGTTCAGGGAGATACGCAGTATTTT. It specifies CASSTTSAGVQGDTQYF. The J gene is TRBJ2-3, the V gene TRBV7-9; 8 bases match TRBD2. Germline values: CDR1 SEHNR, CDR2 FQNEAQ (reference sequence). The CDR3 has 17 residues. V lost 5 bases, J lost 5 bases, and 15 bases stayed unmatched.

The J gene is TRBJ1-1, the V gene TRBV13; D is unclear. The CDR3 has 11 residues. Germline V gives CDR1 PRHDT, CDR2 FYEKMQ (reference sequence). The ends were cut back, 6 bases at V and 7 bases at J, with 9 bases in the middle. CDR3 amino acids: CASSGQSEAFF. The CDR3 region has the DNA TGTGCCAGCAGTGGGCAGAGTGAAGCTTTCTTT.

The table lists this clone with many counts. The V call is TRBV6-5, the J call TRBJ2-7, with 8 bases fitting TRBD2. Germline loops: CDR1 MNHEY, CDR2 SVGAGI. The V and J ends lost 0 bases and 5 bases, in that order; junction bases with no gene match: 6. The CDR3 loop spans 15 amino acids. This chain's CDR3 is CASSYSSGGPHEQYF. The CDR3 bases are TGTGCCAGCAGTTACTCGAGCGGGGGCCCCCACGAGCAGTACTTC.

CDR3: CASTLSAGELFF. In DNA form, the CDR3 reads TGTGCCAGCACGTTGTCGGCCGGGGAGCTGTTTTTT. The chain combines TRBV7-2 with TRBJ2-2; D uncertain. The CDR3 totals 12 residues. V was shortened by 7 bases and J by 6 bases, with 9 bases between the two germline ends. Germline CDR1 reads SGHTA; CDR2 reads FQGNSA.

This clone showed up just once. The genes are TRBV6-4 and TRBJ2-7; 8 nucleotides agree with TRBD2. V gave up 7 bases and J gave up 4 bases; unmatched junction bases: 12. This CDR3 has 15 residues. In germline, CDR1 is MRHNA, CDR2 SNTAGT. The CDR3 DNA reads as TGTGCCAGCACCCAGGAGGCGGGGGGCCCGTACGAGCAGTACTTC. Amino acid sequence: CASTQEAGGPYEQYF.

The chain combines TRBV18 with TRBJ2-4, with a possible D match to TRBD1 (5 bases). CDR1 and CDR2 (germline): KGHSH, LQKENI. CDR3 size: 15 residues. Trimming stripped 2 bases from V and 1 base from J, with 9 bases between. CDR3 nucleotides: TGTGCCAGCTCACCAGGGGCTGGGGCCAAAAACATTCAGTACTTC. Its protein product is CASSPGAGAKNIQYF.

The rearrangement joins TRBV2 to TRBJ2-1; 7 bases agree with TRBD1. The CDR3 spans 11 residues. V lost 11 bases to trimming and J lost 8 bases; unmatched junction nucleotides: 6. Germline V lookup: CDR1 SNHLY, CDR2 FYNNEI. This CDR3 reads CAGRQGYEQFF. DNA of the CDR3: TGTGCCGGTCGACAGGGCTATGAGCAGTTCTTC.

The V call is TRBV30, the J call TRBJ1-5, with 8 bases identical to TRBD1. Germline lookup yields CDR1 GTSNPN and CDR2 SVGIG (reference sequence). After removal of 4 bases from V and 5 bases from J, the junction contained 7 bases not matched to a gene. CDR3 length: 14 residues. CDR3 region: CAWTRTGRDQPQHF. CDR3 coding DNA: TGTGCCTGGACTAGGACAGGGCGAGATCAGCCCCAGCATTTT.

The V gene is TRBV27, the J gene TRBJ2-7, with D possibly being TRBD2 (5 bases). Germline CDR1 is MNHEY and CDR2 is SMNVEV (reference sequence). The CDR3 runs 13 residues. V dropped 8 bases and J dropped 3 bases, with 14 bases sitting between them. For the CDR3, the DNA is TGTGCCAGCTCCTTAAACCGGGACTACGAGCAGTACTTC. Its translation is CASSLNRDYEQYF.

The CDR3 DNA reads TGCAGCGTAGCCGGGACTAGCGGCGAGCAGTACTTC. Translating gives CSVAGTSGEQYF. J is TRBJ2-7 and V is TRBV29-1, with 11 nucleotides matching TRBD2. This CDR3 contains 12 residues. Germline V lookup: CDR1 SQVTM, CDR2 ANQGSEA. Losses at the gene ends were 6 bases for V and 6 bases for J; bases not matched to a gene: 4.

The chain joins TRBV6-1 to TRBJ2-1, with a tentative D call TRBD1 (6 bases). The V end lost 6 bases, the J end lost 4 bases, and 13 bases lay between the germline ends. The length of the CDR3 is 14 residues. Germline CDR1 reads MNHNS; CDR2 reads SASEGT. The CDR3 loop is CASSSGTLYNEQFF. The CDR3 DNA follows: TGTGCCAGCAGCTCCGGGACACTATACAATGAGCAGTTCTTC.

The rearrangement uses TRBV11-2 and TRBJ2-3; 8 bases are shared with TRBD2. V gave up 2 bases and J gave up 5 bases; unmatched junction bases: 6. Germline V gene data show CDR1 as SGHAT and CDR2 as FQNNGV. CDR3 length: 15 amino acids. CDR3 protein: CASSLSGSGGDTQYF. DNA for the CDR3: TGTGCCAGCAGCTTATCCGGAAGCGGGGGAGATACGCAGTATTTT.

This clone was seen just once. The chain couples TRBV11-2 to TRBJ2-2, with D possibly TRBD1 on 5 matching bases. The CDR3 sequence is 14 residues long. The V gene lost 0 bases and the J gene lost 5 bases, with 7 bases spanning the gap. Germline CDR1 and CDR2: SGHAT and FQNNGV. CDR3 sequence reads: CASSLDRVTGELFF. CDR3 nucleotide sequence: TGTGCCAGCAGCTTAGACAGGGTTACCGGGGAGCTGTTTTTT.